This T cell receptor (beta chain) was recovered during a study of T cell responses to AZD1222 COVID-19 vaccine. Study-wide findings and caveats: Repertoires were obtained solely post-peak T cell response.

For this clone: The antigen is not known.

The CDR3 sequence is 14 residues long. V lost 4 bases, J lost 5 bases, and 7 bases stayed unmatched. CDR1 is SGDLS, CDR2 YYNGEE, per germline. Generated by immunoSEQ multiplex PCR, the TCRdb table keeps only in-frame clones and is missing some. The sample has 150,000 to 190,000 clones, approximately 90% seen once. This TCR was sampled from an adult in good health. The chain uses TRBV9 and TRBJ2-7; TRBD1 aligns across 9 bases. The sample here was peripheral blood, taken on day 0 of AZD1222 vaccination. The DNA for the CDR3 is TGTGCCAGCAGCCCCCTGGGGACAGGGAACGAGCAGTACTTC. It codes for CASSPLGTGNEQYF.